This T cell receptor (beta chain) was captured by sequencing in a study of early stage breast cancer tumors. Data came from immunoSEQ multiplex PCR; TCRdb stores just in-frame clones and leaves some out. The data contain about 72,000 clones, 65% to 85% of them singletons. Deletions cut 8 bases from V and 6 bases from J, with 13 bases between. The CDR3 has 13 amino acids. In germline, CDR1 is MNHEY, CDR2 SMNVEV (reference sequence). The sequence came from a person in their sixties or seventies with breast cancer. V usage is TRBV27 and J usage is TRBJ2-2, with unresolved D. What was sequenced was blood. CDR3 in DNA: TGTGCCAGCCGTGCCACTGGCCCCGGGGAGCTGTTTTTT. Translated: CASRATGPGELFF.